This TCR beta chain derives from a study of T cell changes during pregnancy in multiple sclerosis. This clone was observed a single time. V gave up 0 bases and J gave up 5 bases, with 14 bases separating them. CDR1 is LGHNT and CDR2 is FRNRAP in the germline V gene. The CDR3 has 16 residues. Clones were sequenced by immunoSEQ multiplex PCR, and TCRdb holds only the in-frame ones, with some missing. Here the sample spans roughly 40,000 clones, around 90% being singletons. This receptor was identified in a female donor with multiple sclerosis, enrolled in a pregnancy study. The sequenced sample was CD4+ T cells from peripheral blood mononuclear cells, obtained in the third trimester of pregnancy. The V call is TRBV12-5, the J call TRBJ2-1, with a tentative D call TRBD1 (6 bases). CDR3 loop: CASGLVLDRRHNEQFF. CDR3 nucleotide sequence: TGTGCTAGTGGTTTGGTACTGGACAGACGCCACAATGAGCAGTTCTTC.